The next 10 T cell receptor beta chains were all read from a single sample in a study of beta chain features in type 1 diabetes (dated by TCRdb to the late 2010s). Library preparation used the immunoSEQ multiplex PCR assay. The entire isolated RNA was reverse transcribed using the High Capacity cDNA Reverse Transcription Kit, and thus expressed TCRB transcripts were sequenced. Drawn from immuneACCESS, this table holds only the in-frame rearrangements with V and J called that TCRdb kept. Clones are partly lost; checked studies trace under half to an unresolved V gene and leave the rest unexplained. The sample data list under 900,000 clones, and about a sixth of these were observed just once. The ten largest make up around 0.02% of the sample. The sample taken for sequencing was naive CD4+ T cells from blood. Read against the paper, the sample's cell subset or site label means: true naive CD4+ T cells. These TCRs come from a woman in her late teens or twenties in good health.

This clone occurred a few times. The chain carries TRBV27 and TRBJ2-5; D is unresolved. V was trimmed by 6 bases and J by 7 bases, leaving 24 bases between them. The CDR3 covers 16 residues. In germline, CDR1 is MNHEY, CDR2 SMNVEV (reference sequence). The CDR3 protein is CASSATRGSTFGTQYF. CDR3 nucleotide sequence: TGTGCCAGCAGCGCCACCCGAGGTTCTACCTTCGGGACCCAGTACTTC.

The V call is TRBV6-5, the J call TRBJ2-7; 7 bases map to TRBD2. CDR1 is MNHEY, CDR2 SVGAGI, per germline. V lost 0 bases to trimming and J lost 9 bases; unmatched junction nucleotides: 14. CDR3 length: 16 amino acids. CDR3 sequence (DNA): TGTGCCAGCAGTTACTCTTCGGCTAGCGGCGATGTCGGGCAGTACTTC. Translated: CASSYSSASGDVGQYF.

V gene TRBV7-9 combines with J gene TRBJ1-1; D is unresolved. Trimming cost V 4 bases and J 3 bases, with 9 bases left between them. In germline, CDR1 is SEHNR, CDR2 FQNEAQ (reference sequence). This CDR3 region has 13 residues. The CDR3 reads CASSSQRDTEAFF. As DNA, the CDR3 is TGTGCCAGCAGCTCACAGAGGGACACTGAAGCTTTCTTT.

As regards this clone: The identical CDR3 is also encoded by other nucleotide sequences in the sample. J is TRBJ2-1 and V is TRBV7-2; 16 bases map to TRBD2. V lost 4 bases and J lost 7; bases outside the gene matches: 1. There are 15 residues in the CDR3. The germline gives CDR1 SGHTA, CDR2 FQGNSA. The CDR3 sequence is CASSSGLAGGNEQFF. The CDR3 nucleotides read TGTGCCAGCAGCTCGGGACTAGCGGGAGGGAATGAGCAGTTCTTC.

This clone was seen only a few times. The chain couples TRBV7-2 to TRBJ1-2; D gene unclear. Germline CDR1 and CDR2: SGHTA and FQGNSA. The germline V and J ends were trimmed by 0 bases and 8 bases, with 16 bases remaining between them. CDR3 size: 15 residues. For the CDR3, the DNA is TGTGCCAGCAGCTTAGCCCGAATCTGGAAGGGCGGCTACACCTTC. Amino acid sequence: CASSLARIWKGGYTF.

This clone has more than one count but fewer than ten. One end of the junction does not line up with germline, which may come from a read error. The rearrangement uses TRBV12-5 and TRBJ2-1; the D gene is possibly TRBD2 (6 bases). This CDR3 is built from 14 residues. Germline lookup yields CDR1 LGHNT and CDR2 FRNRAP. The CDR3 nucleotides are TGTGCTAGTGGTTTGGGCGGGGCCCCGAGTACAGTAGTCTTC. Amino acid sequence: CASGLGGAPSTVVF.

The genes are TRBV11-2 and TRBJ1-2; D not resolved. The CDR3 spans 14 residues. Germline V gives CDR1 SGHAT, CDR2 FQNNGV. V lost 7 bases, J lost 6 bases, and 18 bases lay in between. CDR3 loop: CASILGRVGNGYTF. CDR3 nucleotides: TGTGCCAGCATCCTGGGTCGGGTGGGCAATGGCTACACCTTC.

Only a few counts were recorded for this clone. The chain links TRBV5-1 to TRBJ2-7; 7 nucleotides line up with TRBD2. The J segment lost 1 base and the V segment lost 4 bases, leaving 5 bases of the junction unmatched. This CDR3 region has 14 residues. From germline, CDR1 is SGHRS and CDR2 YFSETQ. CDR3 amino acids: CASSRASGSYEQYF. In DNA form, the CDR3 reads TGCGCCAGCAGCCGGGCTAGCGGTTCCTACGAGCAGTACTTC.

This clone was picked up a small number of times. Other DNA sequences in the sample encode the same CDR3. CDR3 DNA: TGTGCCAGCAGCTTGGGCGGGACCGTCTACAATGAGCAGTTCTTC. It specifies CASSLGGTVYNEQFF. This sequence joins TRBV7-2 and TRBJ2-1, with TRBD2 as a possible D gene (6 bases). The CDR3 length is 15 residues. Trimming left V 3 bases short and J 3 bases short, with 12 bases between. From germline, CDR1 is SGHTA and CDR2 FQGNSA. The full variable domain, in which reference TRBV7-2 and TRBJ2-1 provide the parts outside the CDR3, is GAGVSQSPSNKVTEKGKDVELRCDPISGHTALYWYRQSLGQGLEFLIYFQGNSAPDKSGLPSDRFSAERTGGSVSTLTIQRTQQEDSAVYLCASSLGGTVYNEQFFGPGTRLTVL.

The table lists this clone with a few counts. V is TRBV29-1 and J is TRBJ2-1, with 13 bases aligning to TRBD2. The germline V gene has CDR1 SQVTM and CDR2 ANQGSEA. The CDR3 is made up of 12 amino acids. After removal of 7 bases from V and 8 bases from J, the junction contained 2 bases not matched to a gene. The CDR3 protein is CSATSGRDEQFF. CDR3 DNA sequence: TGCAGCGCTACTAGCGGGAGGGATGAGCAGTTCTTC.